These 27 T cell receptor beta chains were sequenced from one sample in a study of T cell repertoires in ileal Crohn's disease. As for time point: neoterminal ileum biopsy at postoperative endoscopy, about 6 months after surgery. Repertoires were generated with immunoSEQ multiplex PCR, while TCRdb's copy carries only in-frame clones and drops some. The sample holds about 60,000 clones; less than 90% are singletons and the top ten take about 2.1%. Sequencing was done on a sample of ileal tissue. The receptor set was obtained from an adult with Crohn's disease.

The chain carries TRBV30 and TRBJ1-1; 8 nucleotides align to TRBD1. Germline-derived CDR1 and CDR2 are GTSNPN and SVGIG (reference sequence). J lost 8 bases, V lost 3 bases, and 11 bases had no gene match. The CDR3 is made up of 14 amino acids. CDR3 DNA sequence: TGTGCCTGGAGGACGCCGGACAGGGTCGCCGAAGCTTTCTTT. Translated: CAWRTPDRVAEAFF.

The sample holds one count of this clone. The chain joins TRBV27 to TRBJ1-5; the D gene is possibly TRBD1 (5 bases). Trimming left V 0 bases short and J 2 bases short, with 8 bases between. Germline V gives CDR1 MNHEY, CDR2 SMNVEV (reference sequence). This CDR3 has 15 amino acids. DNA for the CDR3: TGTGCCAGCAGTTTATCAGGGGCAGGCAATCAGCCCCAGCATTTT. Its translation is CASSLSGAGNQPQHF.

The CDR3 sequence is CASSPTGVGSGANVLTF. CDR3 in DNA: TGCGCCAGCAGCCCGACAGGGGTCGGGTCTGGGGCCAACGTCCTGACTTTC. The chain combines TRBV5-1 with TRBJ2-6; 8 bases align to TRBD1. V trimming: 4 bases; J trimming: 1 base; junction bases outside the gene matches: 7. Germline lookup yields CDR1 SGHRS and CDR2 YFSETQ. The CDR3 consists of 17 residues.

The chain couples TRBV2 to TRBJ1-2; the D is unclear. Per the germline V gene, CDR1 is SNHLY and CDR2 is FYNNEI. Trimming pared 6 bases from V and 7 bases from J, leaving 15 bases between. The CDR3 has 13 residues. The CDR3: CASRLDGLSGYTF. For the CDR3, the DNA is TGTGCCAGCAGGCTAGATGGTCTTTCTGGCTACACCTTC.

This chain uses TRBV4-3 with TRBJ2-3, with TRBD2 identical over 14 bases. Germline lookup yields CDR1 LGHNA and CDR2 YSLEER. V lost 1 base and J lost 9; bases outside the gene matches: 12. The length of the CDR3 is 18 residues. The CDR3: CASSQVLGLAGVQGTQYF. The CDR3 nucleotides read TGCGCCAGCAGCCAAGTATTGGGACTAGCGGGAGTCCAAGGGACGCAGTATTTT.

This sequence joins TRBV7-3 and TRBJ2-3; D is unclear. The V end was cut by 5 bases, the J end by 0 bases, with 6 bases between. Germline CDR1 and CDR2: SGHTA and FQGTGA. CDR3 length: 13 residues. CDR3 in amino acids: CASSQSSTDTQYF. The CDR3 region has the DNA TGTGCCAGCAGCCAGTCGAGCACAGATACGCAGTATTTT.

The rearrangement joins TRBV4-2 to TRBJ1-2, with TRBD1 matching 7 bases. The CDR3 runs 15 residues. The ends lost 2 bases at V and 6 bases at J; junction bases unmatched: 9. Germline-derived CDR1 and CDR2 are LGHNA and YNFKEQ. This CDR3 reads CASSQLTGERDGYTF. The CDR3 DNA reads TGTGCCAGCAGCCAACTTACAGGGGAACGGGATGGCTACACCTTC.

As for this clone: Other DNA sequences of this sample code for an identical CDR3. This sequence joins TRBV2 and TRBJ1-3; D ambiguous. The CDR3 consists of 13 residues. Germline lookup yields CDR1 SNHLY and CDR2 FYNNEI. The V end was cut by 2 bases, the J end by 0 bases, with 2 bases between. The CDR3 region has the DNA TGTGCCAGCAGTGAACTCTCTGGAAACACCATATATTTT. Translated: CASSELSGNTIYF.

Here the CDR3 reads CATSNGNQPQHF. The CDR3 nucleotides read TGTGCCACCAGCAACGGGAATCAGCCCCAGCATTTT. The chain links TRBV15 to TRBJ1-5, with unresolved D. Deletions cut 4 bases from V and 4 bases from J, with 5 bases between. CDR1 and CDR2 (germline): LNHNV, YYDKDF (reference sequence). CDR3 length equals 12 residues.

This clone came up a few times. This chain links TRBV7-9 with TRBJ1-6; maybe TRBD1 (6 bases). V was shortened by 3 bases and J by 13 bases, with 13 bases between the two germline ends. The CDR3 covers 13 residues. Germline V CDR1 and CDR2: SEHNR, FQNEAQ (reference sequence). CDR3 in amino acids: CASSFTGISPLHF. CDR3 coding DNA: TGTGCCAGCAGCTTCACAGGGATTTCGCCCCTCCACTTT.

The V and J genes are TRBV28 and TRBJ1-5; no firm D call. Germline loops: CDR1 MDHEN, CDR2 SYDVKM. The V and J ends lost 7 bases and 4 bases respectively, with 23 bases between them. There are 17 residues in the CDR3. The CDR3 DNA is TGTGCCAGCAAAGACGGGTCATTACGGCCTAATAATCAGCCCCAGCATTTT. Residues: CASKDGSLRPNNQPQHF. Looking up the rest from reference TRBV28 and TRBJ1-5 gives the full variable domain: DVKVTQSSRYLVKRTGEKVFLECVQDMDHENMFWYRQDPGLGLRLIYFSYDVKMKEKGDIPEGYSVSREKKERFSLILESASTNQTSMYLCASKDGSLRPNNQPQHFGDGTRLSIL.

The chain recombines TRBV5-4 with TRBJ2-1, with 10 bases matching TRBD2. The CDR3 has 15 residues. CDR1 is SGHNT and CDR2 is YYREEE in the germline V gene (reference sequence). The junction had 8 bases not matched to a gene; V was cut back by 5 bases and J by 6 bases. CDR3 residues: CASSPWTSGANEQFF. The CDR3 DNA follows: TGTGCCAGCAGTCCGTGGACTAGCGGAGCCAATGAGCAGTTCTTC. The full variable domain, completed using reference TRBV5-4 and TRBJ2-1, is ETGVTQSPTHLIKTRGQQVTLRCSSQSGHNTVSWYQQALGQGPQFIFQYYREEENGRGNFPPRFSGLQFPNYSSELNVNALELDDSALYLCASSPWTSGANEQFFGPGTRLTVL.

This clone showed up just a few times. The V and J genes are TRBV18 and TRBJ1-5; no clear D gene. Germline V lookup: CDR1 KGHSH, CDR2 LQKENI. Trimming removed 2 bases at V and 6 bases at J, with 17 bases between. The CDR3 has 16 residues. In DNA, the CDR3 is TGTGCCAGCTCACCAAAAGATCTCGCTGGCGGTCAGCCCCAGCATTTT. Translation gives CASSPKDLAGGQPQHF.

The chain recombines TRBV19 with TRBJ1-4; 8 nucleotides match TRBD1. The ends lost 6 bases at V and 6 bases at J; junction bases unmatched: 9. The CDR3 has 15 amino acids. The germline V gene encodes CDR1 LNHDA and CDR2 SQIVND (reference sequence). The CDR3 DNA reads TGTGCCAGTAGATTCCCGGGACAGGCCGATGAAAAACTGTTTTTT. Its translation is CASRFPGQADEKLFF.

The chain joins TRBV5-6 to TRBJ2-1; a possible D gene is TRBD1 (8 bases). The germline V gene encodes CDR1 SGHDT and CDR2 YYEEEE. Trimming stripped 2 bases from V and 8 bases from J, with 14 bases between. The CDR3 totals 14 residues. The CDR3 loop reads CASSLDRGGDEQFF. In nucleotides, the CDR3 is TGTGCCAGCAGCTTAGACAGGGGAGGGGATGAGCAGTTCTTC. Full variable domain (outside the CDR3, taken from reference TRBV5-6 and TRBJ2-1): DAGVTQSPTHLIKTRGQQVTLRCSPKSGHDTVSWYQQALGQGPQFIFQYYEEEERQRGNFPDRFSGHQFPNYSSELNVNALLLGDSALYLCASSLDRGGDEQFFGPGTRLTVL.

J is TRBJ1-1 and V is TRBV7-2, with 8 bases identical to TRBD1. CDR3 length: 14 amino acids. Germline values: CDR1 SGHTA, CDR2 FQGNSA. With V trimmed by 6 bases and J by 8 bases, 11 bases remained unmatched. This CDR3 reads CASRSGTGGLEAFF. In DNA, the CDR3 is TGTGCCAGCAGATCTGGGACAGGTGGGTTGGAAGCTTTCTTT.

The chain carries TRBV14 and TRBJ1-1, with D possibly TRBD1 on 5 matching bases. This CDR3 contains 13 residues. V was shortened by 5 bases and J by 5 bases, with 12 bases between the two germline ends. Per the germline V gene, CDR1 is SGHDN and CDR2 is FVKESK. The CDR3 DNA follows: TGTGCCAGCAGCTCCCAGGGAGGGACTGAAGCTTTCTTT. This gives the protein CASSSQGGTEAFF. Using reference TRBV14 and TRBJ1-1 for the parts outside the CDR3, the full variable domain is EAGVTQFPSHSVIEKGQTVTLRCDPISGHDNLYWYRRVMGKEIKFLLHFVKESKQDESGMPNNRFLAERTGGTYSTLKVQPAELEDSGVYFCASSSQGGTEAFFGQGTRLTVV.

The chain joins TRBV11-3 to TRBJ2-3; 7 bases map to TRBD2. The V and J ends lost 4 bases and 6 bases, in that order; junction bases with no gene match: 7. CDR1 is SGHNT and CDR2 is YENEEA in the germline V gene. The CDR3 consists of 14 residues. The chain's CDR3 is CASSYAGERDTQYF. In DNA form, the CDR3 reads TGTGCCAGCAGCTATGCGGGAGAGAGGGATACGCAGTATTTT.

The rearrangement joins TRBV5-1 to TRBJ1-2, with D perhaps matching TRBD1 (5 bases). With 0 bases removed from V and 3 bases from J, the gap between germline ends came to 9 bases. Germline-derived CDR1 and CDR2 are SGHRS and YFSETQ. The CDR3 loop spans 14 amino acids. CDR3 DNA: TGCGCCAGCAGCTTGGGAGGCAGGGACTATGGCTACACCTTC. Amino acid sequence: CASSLGGRDYGYTF.

Only one count was recorded for this clone. This rearrangement joins TRBV28 to TRBJ1-6; D gene unclear. The CDR3 is 15 amino acids. Trimming stripped 7 bases from V and 1 base from J, with 11 bases between. Germline V lookup: CDR1 MDHEN, CDR2 SYDVKM. The CDR3 region is CASMSPASYNSPLHF. The CDR3 nucleotides are TGTGCCAGCATGAGCCCCGCATCCTATAATTCACCCCTCCACTTT.

The chain has TRBV28 and TRBJ1-6; 7 nucleotides agree with TRBD1. Losses at the gene ends were 6 bases for V and 8 bases for J; bases not matched to a gene: 4. CDR3 length: 13 residues. Germline CDR1 MDHEN, CDR2 SYDVKM. The DNA for the CDR3 is TGTGCCAGCAGGACAGGGCGGGATTCACCCCTCCACTTT. Residues: CASRTGRDSPLHF. Using reference TRBV28 and TRBJ1-6 for the parts outside the CDR3, the full variable domain is DVKVTQSSRYLVKRTGEKVFLECVQDMDHENMFWYRQDPGLGLRLIYFSYDVKMKEKGDIPEGYSVSREKKERFSLILESASTNQTSMYLCASRTGRDSPLHFGNGTRLTVT.

Regarding this clone: A junction end diverges from the germline sequence, so it may reflect a read error. This sequence joins TRBV7-7 and TRBJ2-2; 10 nucleotides line up with TRBD1. The CDR3 length is 16 residues. The germline gives CDR1 SSHAT, CDR2 FNYEAQ (reference sequence). CDR3 coding DNA: TGTGCTAGCAGTCCCACGACAGGGGGCGCTTCCGGGGAGCTGTTTTTT. Amino acids: CASSPTTGGASGELFF.

This chain connects TRBV7-2 to TRBJ2-7; TRBD2 aligns across 8 bases. The V gene end was trimmed by 5 bases and the J gene end by 4 bases; junction bases not matched to a gene: 13. This CDR3 has 16 residues. Germline assignment: CDR1 SGHTA and CDR2 FQGNSA. The CDR3 is CASSRTIGLAGYEQYF. The CDR3, as DNA: TGTGCCAGCAGCCGAACGATTGGACTAGCAGGGTACGAGCAGTACTTC.

The chain carries TRBV18 and TRBJ1-1, with 8 bases identical to TRBD1. The CDR3 totals 16 residues. Germline V gene lookup returns CDR1 KGHSH and CDR2 LQKENI. V trimming: 1 base; J trimming: 0 bases; junction bases outside the gene matches: 4. CDR3 DNA: TGTGCCAGCTCACCACTCCCGACAGGGGTGAACACTGAAGCTTTCTTT. It yields the protein CASSPLPTGVNTEAFF.

The chain employs TRBV18 and TRBJ2-7, with 10 bases fitting TRBD1. This CDR3 has 16 amino acids. J lost 7 bases, V lost 5 bases, and 14 bases had no gene match. Germline-derived CDR1 and CDR2 are KGHSH and LQKENI. CDR3 DNA: TGTGCCAGCTCATCAAAACCGGGACAGGGGTTGATGGAGCAGTACTTC. Encoded protein: CASSSKPGQGLMEQYF.

The chain employs TRBV6-1 and TRBJ1-5; D remains ambiguous. The CDR3 sequence is 13 residues long. The germline V and J ends were trimmed by 7 bases and 4 bases, with 11 bases remaining between them. The germline V gene has CDR1 MNHNS and CDR2 SASEGT. In DNA form, the CDR3 reads TGTGCCAGCACTAGCGAATGGAATCAGCCCCAGCATTTT. Translation: CASTSEWNQPQHF.

The rearrangement joins TRBV28 to TRBJ1-5, with 8 bases that match TRBD1. CDR1 and CDR2 from the germline V gene are MDHEN and SYDVKM. V dropped 7 bases and J dropped 6; count of bases not matched to a gene: 17. The CDR3 runs 17 residues. The CDR3 nucleotides read TGTGCCAGCATCAGCAGGGGGCTTTATACGGGATTTCAGCCCCAGCATTTT. Translating gives CASISRGLYTGFQPQHF.